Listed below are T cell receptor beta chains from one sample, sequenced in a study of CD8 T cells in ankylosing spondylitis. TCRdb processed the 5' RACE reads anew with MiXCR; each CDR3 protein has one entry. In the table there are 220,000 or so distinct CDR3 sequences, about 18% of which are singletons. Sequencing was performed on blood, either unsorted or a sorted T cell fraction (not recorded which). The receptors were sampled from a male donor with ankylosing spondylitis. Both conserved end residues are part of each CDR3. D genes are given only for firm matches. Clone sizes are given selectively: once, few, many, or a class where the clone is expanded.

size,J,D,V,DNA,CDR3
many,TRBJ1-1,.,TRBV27,TGTGCCAGCAGTTCCACCTCGGGGGCTGAAGCTTTCTTT,CASSSTSGAEAFF
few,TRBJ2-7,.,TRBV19,TGTGCCAGTAGTGTAGCGGATTCCTACGAGCAGTACTTC,CASSVADSYEQYF
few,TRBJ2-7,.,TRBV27,TGTGCCAGCAGTTGGGGTGTAGTCTACGAGCAGTACTTC,CASSWGVVYEQYF
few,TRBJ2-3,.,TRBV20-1,TGCAGTGCTAGAGATCCGGGGAGATTGGATACGCAGTATTTT,CSARDPGRLDTQYF
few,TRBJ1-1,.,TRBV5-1,TGCGCCAGCAGCTCGGTGGGGCGGGCGGGTACTGAAGCTTTCTTT,CASSSVGRAGTEAFF
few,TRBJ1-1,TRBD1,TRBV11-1,TGTGCCAGCAGACCCTCCTTCGGGCGGGACAGGGGGCGTCTGACTGAAGCTTTCTTT,CASRPSFGRDRGRLTEAFF
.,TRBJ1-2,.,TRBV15,TGTGCCACCAGCAGAGACCGACAAGGGGTCTATGGCTACACCTTC,CATSRDRQGVYGYTF
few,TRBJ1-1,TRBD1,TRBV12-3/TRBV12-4,TGTGCCAGCAGTTCGGGACAGGGATTGAACACTGAAGCTTTCTTT,CASSSGQGLNTEAFF
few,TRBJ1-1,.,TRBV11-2,TGTGCCAGCAGCTTCTCCAGGCGCGTGAACACTGAAGCTTTCTTT,CASSFSRRVNTEAFF
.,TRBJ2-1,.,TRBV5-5,TGTGCCAGCAGATTTACGTACGGGGTTACCTACAATGAGCAGTTCTTC,CASRFTYGVTYNEQFF
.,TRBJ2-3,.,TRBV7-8,TGTGCCAGCATGCAAGAAGGGGTCAGCACAGATACGCAGTATTTT,CASMQEGVSTDTQYF
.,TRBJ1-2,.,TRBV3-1,TGTGCCAGCAGCCAAGACGGATGGGGCTACACCTTC,CASSQDGWGYTF
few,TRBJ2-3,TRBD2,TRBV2,TGTGCCAGCCCCACTAGCGGGGGCACAGATACGCAGTATTTT,CASPTSGGTDTQYF
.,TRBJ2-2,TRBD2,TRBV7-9,TGTGCCAGCAGCACCTGGACTAGCGAAAACACCGGGGAGCTGTTTTTT,CASSTWTSENTGELFF
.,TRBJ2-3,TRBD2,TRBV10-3,TGTGCCATCAGTGAGGAGGCCCTAGCGGGTACGCAGTATTTT,CAISEEALAGTQYF
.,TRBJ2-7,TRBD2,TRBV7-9,TGTGCCAGCAGCCCCCGCGGGGAGGGAGACTCCTACGAGCAGTACTTC,CASSPRGEGDSYEQYF
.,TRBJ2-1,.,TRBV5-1,TGCGCCAGCAGCTTGGGATCCGACTTAGCCCTAGAGCAGTTCTTC,CASSLGSDLALEQFF
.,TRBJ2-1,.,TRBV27,TGTGCCAGCAGTCAACCCGGGAACAACAATGAGCAGTTCTTC,CASSQPGNNNEQFF
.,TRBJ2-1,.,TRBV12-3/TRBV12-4,TGTGCCAGCAGACCTGCACTAGGTCCTGAGCAGTTCTTC,CASRPALGPEQFF
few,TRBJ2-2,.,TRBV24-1,TGTGCCACCAGTGCGTTTAACACCGGGGAGCTGTTTTTT,CATSAFNTGELFF
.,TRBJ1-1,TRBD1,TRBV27,TGTGCCAGCAGTGATACAGGGGCCACTGAAGCTTTCTTT,CASSDTGATEAFF
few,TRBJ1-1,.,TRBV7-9,TGTGCCAGCAGCTTAGTTCAGAGAAACACTGAAGCTTTCTTT,CASSLVQRNTEAFF
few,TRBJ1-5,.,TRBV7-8,TGTGCCAGCAGCTCTTGGCTCGGGGACAGCAATCAGCCCCAGCATTTT,CASSSWLGDSNQPQHF
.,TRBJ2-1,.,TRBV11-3,TGTGCCAGCAGCTCCCCGGACCAGAGCTCCTACAATGAGCAGTTCTTC,CASSSPDQSSYNEQFF
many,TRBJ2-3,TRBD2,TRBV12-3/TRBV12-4,TGTGCCAGCAGTTCCGTGGGGACTACTCACACAGATACGCAGTATTTT,CASSSVGTTHTDTQYF
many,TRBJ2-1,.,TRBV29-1,TGCAGCGTTGAAGACCCCGGTGAGCAGTTCTTC,CSVEDPGEQFF
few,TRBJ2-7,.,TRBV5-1,TGCGCCAGCAGCTGGACCGGTTCCTACGAGCAGTACTTC,CASSWTGSYEQYF
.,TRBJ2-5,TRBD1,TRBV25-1,TGTGCCAGCAGTGAGGGACAGGACAACCAAGAGACCCAGTACTTC,CASSEGQDNQETQYF
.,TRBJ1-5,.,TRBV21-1,TGTGCCAGCAGCAAAGCGCTTGGGGGAGATCAGCCCCAGCATTTT,CASSKALGGDQPQHF
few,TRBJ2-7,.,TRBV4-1,TGCGCCAGCAGCCAAGAGATCGGTCCAAACGAGCAGTACTTC,CASSQEIGPNEQYF
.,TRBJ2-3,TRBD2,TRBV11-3,TGTGCCAGCAGCTCTGGGACTAGCGGGAGTCGGGATACGCAGTATTTT,CASSSGTSGSRDTQYF
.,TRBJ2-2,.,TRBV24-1,TGTGCCACCAGTGGGGGCGCGGGGCGCCCCGGGGAGCTGTTTTTT,CATSGGAGRPGELFF
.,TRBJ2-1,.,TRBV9,TGTGCCAGCAGCGTAGGCGCGGAGGCCCTTTTAGGGCAGTTCTTC,CASSVGAEALLGQFF
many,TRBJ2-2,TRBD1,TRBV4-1,TGCGCCAGCAGCCAGCGGACAGGAGGGGAGCTGTTTTTT,CASSQRTGGELFF
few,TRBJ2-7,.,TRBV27,TGTGCCAGCAGTTCCTCGGGGCCTAAAGAGCAGTACTTC,CASSSSGPKEQYF
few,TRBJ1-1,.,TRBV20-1,TGCAGTGCTTCCCGGGGGACGGGGAACACTGAAGCTTTCTTT,CSASRGTGNTEAFF
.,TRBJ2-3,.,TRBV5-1,TGCGCCAGCAGGGACTATCTCACAGATACGCAGTATTTT,CASRDYLTDTQYF
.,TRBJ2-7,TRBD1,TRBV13,TGTGCCAGCAGCCCCCCAGGGGGACAGGTCGAGCAGTACTTC,CASSPPGGQVEQYF
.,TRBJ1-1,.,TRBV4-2,TGTGCCAGCAGCCACGGGAACACTGAAGCTTTCTTT,CASSHGNTEAFF
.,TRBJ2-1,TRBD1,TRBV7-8,TGTGCCAGCAGCTCAACCGGGACAGGGGTGGACAATGAGCAGTTCTTC,CASSSTGTGVDNEQFF
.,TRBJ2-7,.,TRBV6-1,TGTGCCAGCAGTGATTTGAGTATCTCCTACGAGCAGTACTTC,CASSDLSISYEQYF
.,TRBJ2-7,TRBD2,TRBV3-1,TGTGCCAGCAGCCAAGGAAGCGGGGCTTACGAGCAGTACTTC,CASSQGSGAYEQYF
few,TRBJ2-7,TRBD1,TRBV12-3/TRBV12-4,TGTGCCAGCAGTACGAGACAGGGCCGAAACTACGAGCAGTACTTC,CASSTRQGRNYEQYF
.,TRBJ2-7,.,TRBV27,TGTGCCAGCAGTTTAGCAGGGGCGCTCTCCTACGAGCAGTACTTC,CASSLAGALSYEQYF
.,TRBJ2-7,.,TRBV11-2,TGTGCCAGCAGACCAGAGGTTCTATCCTACGAGCAGTACTTC,CASRPEVLSYEQYF
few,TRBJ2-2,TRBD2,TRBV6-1,TGTGCCAGCAGGGGACTAGCGGGGGCGAACACCGGGGAGCTGTTTTTT,CASRGLAGANTGELFF
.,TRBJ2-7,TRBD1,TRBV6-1,TGTGCCAGCAGGACCGACAGGGAGCACTACGAGCAGTACTTC,CASRTDREHYEQYF
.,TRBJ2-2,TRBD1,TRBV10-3,TGTGCCATCAGGGAACAGGGGAGGAACACCGGGGAGCTGTTTTTT,CAIREQGRNTGELFF
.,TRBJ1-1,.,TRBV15,TGTGCCACCAGCGGGAGGGTAAACACTGAAGCTTTCTTT,CATSGRVNTEAFF
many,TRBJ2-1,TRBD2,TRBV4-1,TGCGCCAGCAGCCCCTGGACTAGCGGGGGACTTGAGCAGTTCTTC,CASSPWTSGGLEQFF
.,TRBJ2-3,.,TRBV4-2,TGTGCCAGCAGCTGGACTAACGGGATCGGTTCAGATACGCAGTATTTT,CASSWTNGIGSDTQYF
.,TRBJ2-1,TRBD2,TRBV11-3,TGTGCCAGCAGCCCTACTAGCGGGAGCCACAATGAGCAGTTCTTC,CASSPTSGSHNEQFF
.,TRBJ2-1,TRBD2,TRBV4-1,TGCGCCAGCAGCCAAAAACCGGGACTAGCGGGGTACTACAATGAGCAGTTCTTC,CASSQKPGLAGYYNEQFF
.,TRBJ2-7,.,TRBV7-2,TGTGCCAGCAGCTCCCAGGACTTTTACGAGCAGTACTTC,CASSSQDFYEQYF
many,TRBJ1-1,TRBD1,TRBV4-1,TGCGCCAGCACCCTCGAACCAGGGGGCGTAATAGGTACTGAAGCTTTCTTT,CASTLEPGGVIGTEAFF
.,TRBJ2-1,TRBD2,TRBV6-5,TGTGCCAGCAGTTCCCGCGGGAGGGAAGCCTACAATGAGCAGTTCTTC,CASSSRGREAYNEQFF
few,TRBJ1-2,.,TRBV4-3,TGCGCCAGCAGCCAAGATAGGGGCACAGACCTCTATGGCTACACCTTC,CASSQDRGTDLYGYTF
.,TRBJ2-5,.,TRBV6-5,TGTGCCAGCAGTTACGGGGGCTCTCAAGAGACCCAGTACTTC,CASSYGGSQETQYF
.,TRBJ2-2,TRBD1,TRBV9,TGTGCCAGCAGCGGATGGGGACAGCAGAACACCGGGGAGCTGTTTTTT,CASSGWGQQNTGELFF
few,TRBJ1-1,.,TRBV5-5,TGTGCCAGCAGCCCGGACGGCCGAACTGAAGCTTTCTTT,CASSPDGRTEAFF